A single sample is the source of the 9 T cell receptor beta chains below, sequenced in a study of blood T cell repertoires in COVID-19. The repertoire was sequenced with immunoSEQ multiplex PCR; TCRdb's copy has only in-frame clones and lacks some. The table lists a few hundred thousand clones, 80% to 85% of them singletons. The sequencing input was PBMCs or T cells enriched from blood (not recorded which). These receptors were taken from a man aged 35 to 55 who had been exposed to COVID-19.

This clone was seen only once. The chain joins TRBV7-2 to TRBJ1-1, with D hard to call. The CDR3 is 15 amino acids. The germline V and J ends were trimmed by 1 base and 5 bases, with 14 bases remaining between them. Germline CDR1 and CDR2: SGHTA and FQGNSA. In DNA form, the CDR3 reads TGTGCCAGCAGCTTAGAGACGGGGATGGGGACTGAAGCTTTCTTT. Its translation: CASSLETGMGTEAFF.

The chain employs TRBV7-2 and TRBJ2-1; a possible D gene is TRBD2 (5 bases). Trimming stripped 2 bases from V and 12 bases from J, with 11 bases between. CDR1 SGHTA and CDR2 FQGNSA come from the germline V gene. The CDR3 length is 12 residues. CDR3 protein: CASSLNPGRQFF. The CDR3 nucleotides read TGTGCCAGCAGCTTAAACCCGGGGAGGCAGTTCTTC.

This rearrangement joins TRBV29-1 to TRBJ1-1; D not resolved. Germline V gene lookup returns CDR1 SQVTM and CDR2 ANQGSEA. The CDR3 runs 11 residues. Trimming removed 4 bases from V and 6 bases from J, with 9 bases in between. Here the CDR3 DNA reads TGCAGCGTTGGCAGACACGCTGAAGCTTTCTTT. Translating gives CSVGRHAEAFF.

The chain recombines TRBV27 with TRBJ2-1; TRBD1 matches 7 bases. This CDR3 region has 15 residues. Germline V gives CDR1 MNHEY, CDR2 SMNVEV (reference sequence). The J segment lost 9 bases and the V segment lost 4 bases, leaving 12 bases of the junction unmatched. The CDR3 DNA reads as TGTGCCAGCAGTTGGACAGGAGTAAGAGTAGGTGAGCAGTTCTTC. Translating it yields CASSWTGVRVGEQFF.

The count of this clone is one. This rearrangement joins TRBV18 to TRBJ2-1, with a tentative D call TRBD2 (6 bases). Per germline, CDR1 KGHSH and CDR2 LQKENI. The V and J ends lost 3 bases and 7 bases respectively, with 10 bases between them. The CDR3 has 13 residues. CDR3 DNA: TGTGCCAGCTCACCGAGTCGGGAGAATGAGCAGTTCTTC. Amino acid sequence: CASSPSRENEQFF.

The chain recombines TRBV6-2 or TRBV6-3 with TRBJ2-1; D may be TRBD2 (6 bases). Germline CDR1 reads MNHEY; CDR2 reads SVGEGT. The CDR3 sequence is 17 residues long. V was trimmed by 5 bases and J by 5 bases, leaving 22 bases between them. The CDR3: CASSLEETRSTNNEQFF. DNA for the CDR3: TGTGCCAGCAGTCTCGAGGAGACTAGATCAACAAACAATGAGCAGTTCTTC.

The chain carries TRBV28 and TRBJ1-1; the match to TRBD1 covers 7 bases. Germline V lookup: CDR1 MDHEN, CDR2 SYDVKM. The J segment lost 11 bases and the V segment lost 7 bases, leaving 13 bases of the junction unmatched. This CDR3 comprises 13 residues. In DNA, the CDR3 is TGTGCCAGCACCCCGACAGGGATGAGTGTCGCTTTCTTT. As protein: CASTPTGMSVAFF.

The chain has TRBV6-5 and TRBJ1-6, with 10 positions matching TRBD1. Trimming at V came to 6 bases and at J to 7 bases, leaving 6 bases not matched to a gene. Germline V gene data show CDR1 as MNHEY and CDR2 as SVGAGI. The CDR3 runs 15 residues. The CDR3 DNA reads as TGTGCCAGCAGAACCGGGACAGGGGAAAATTCACCCCTCCACTTT. Encoded protein: CASRTGTGENSPLHF.

The chain joins TRBV10-1 to TRBJ2-5; perhaps TRBD2 as D (5 bases). The V gene lost 4 bases and the J gene lost 5 bases, with 5 bases spanning the gap. The CDR3 has 11 amino acids. CDR1 WNHNN and CDR2 SYGVQD come from the germline V gene (reference sequence). CDR3 in DNA: TGCGCCAGCAGTGCGGGGGAGACCCAGTACTTC. It codes for CASSAGETQYF.